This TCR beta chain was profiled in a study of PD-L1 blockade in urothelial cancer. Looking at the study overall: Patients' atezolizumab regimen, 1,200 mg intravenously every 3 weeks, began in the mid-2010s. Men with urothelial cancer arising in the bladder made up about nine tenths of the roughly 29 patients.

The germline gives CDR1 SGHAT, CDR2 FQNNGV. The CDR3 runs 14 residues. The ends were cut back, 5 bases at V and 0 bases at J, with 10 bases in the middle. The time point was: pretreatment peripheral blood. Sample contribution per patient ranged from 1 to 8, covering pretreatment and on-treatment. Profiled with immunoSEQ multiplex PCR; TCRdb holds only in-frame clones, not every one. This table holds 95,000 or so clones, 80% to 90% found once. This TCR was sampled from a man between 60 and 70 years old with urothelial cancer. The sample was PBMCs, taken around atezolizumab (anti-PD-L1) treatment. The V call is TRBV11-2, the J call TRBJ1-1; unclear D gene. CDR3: CASSPWPMNTEAFF. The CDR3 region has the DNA TGTGCCAGCAGCCCCTGGCCGATGAACACTGAAGCTTTCTTT.